This TCR beta chain comes out of a study of OX40 agonist ivuxolimab in advanced cancers. Assay used: immunoSEQ multiplex PCR; TCRdb lists only in-frame clones, some missing. The sample has approximately 91,000 clones; roughly 89% are singletons. V lost 3 bases to trimming and J lost 4 bases; unmatched junction nucleotides: 1. This CDR3 region has 14 residues. CDR1 KGHSH and CDR2 LQKENI come from the germline V gene. The sample was CD4+ or CD8+ T cells sorted from blood, taken in a trial of the OX40 agonist ivuxolimab. The genes are TRBV18 and TRBJ1-1, with 11 bases aligning to TRBD1. The sequence was collected from an adult with an advanced solid tumor such as melanoma, head and neck, liver or kidney cancer. The CDR3 here is CASSPGTGGTEAFF. The CDR3, as DNA: TGTGCCAGCTCACCCGGGACAGGGGGCACTGAAGCTTTCTTT.